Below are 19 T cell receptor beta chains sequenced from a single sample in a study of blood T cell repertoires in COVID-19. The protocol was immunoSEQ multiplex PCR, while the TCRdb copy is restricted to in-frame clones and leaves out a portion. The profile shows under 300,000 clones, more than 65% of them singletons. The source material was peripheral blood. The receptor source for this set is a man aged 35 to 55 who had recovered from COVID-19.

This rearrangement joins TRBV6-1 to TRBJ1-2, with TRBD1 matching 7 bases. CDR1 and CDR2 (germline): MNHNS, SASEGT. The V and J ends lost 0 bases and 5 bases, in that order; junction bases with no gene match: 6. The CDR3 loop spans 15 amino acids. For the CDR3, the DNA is TGTGCCAGCAGTGAAGCAGGGACAGCCCGATATGGCTACACCTTC. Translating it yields CASSEAGTARYGYTF.

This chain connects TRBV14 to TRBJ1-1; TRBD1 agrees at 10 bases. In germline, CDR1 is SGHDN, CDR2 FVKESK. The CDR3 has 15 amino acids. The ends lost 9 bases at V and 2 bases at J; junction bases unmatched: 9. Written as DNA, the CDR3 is TGTGCCAGTCAGACTGGACAGGGGGTAAACACTGAAGCTTTCTTT. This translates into CASQTGQGVNTEAFF.

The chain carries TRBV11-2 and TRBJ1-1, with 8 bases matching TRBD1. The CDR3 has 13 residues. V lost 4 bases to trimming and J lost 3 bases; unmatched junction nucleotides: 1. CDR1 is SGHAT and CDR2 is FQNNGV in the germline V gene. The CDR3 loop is CASSWTGYTEAFF. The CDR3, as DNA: TGTGCCAGCAGCTGGACAGGGTACACTGAAGCTTTCTTT.

This chain's CDR3 is CASRHNRGGPGNTIYF. Written as DNA, the CDR3 is TGTGCCAGCAGACATAACAGGGGCGGCCCTGGAAACACCATATATTTT. V and J are TRBV14 and TRBJ1-3; 7 nucleotides line up with TRBD1. CDR3 length: 16 amino acids. Per the germline V gene, CDR1 is SGHDN and CDR2 is FVKESK. The junction had 10 bases not matched to a gene; V was cut back by 6 bases and J by 2 bases.

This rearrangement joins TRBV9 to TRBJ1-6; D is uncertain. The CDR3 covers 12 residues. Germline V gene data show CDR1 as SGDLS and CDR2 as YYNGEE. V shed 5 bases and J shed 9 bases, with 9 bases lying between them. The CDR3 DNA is TGTGCCAGCAGAAGCGACTTTTCACCCCTCCACTTT. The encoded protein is CASRSDFSPLHF.

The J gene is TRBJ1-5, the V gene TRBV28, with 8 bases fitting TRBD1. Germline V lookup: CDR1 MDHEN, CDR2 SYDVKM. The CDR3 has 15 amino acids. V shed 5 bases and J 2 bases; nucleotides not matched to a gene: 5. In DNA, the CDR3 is TGTGCCAGCAGTCCTCTGGGACAGGGCAATCAGCCCCAGCATTTT. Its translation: CASSPLGQGNQPQHF.

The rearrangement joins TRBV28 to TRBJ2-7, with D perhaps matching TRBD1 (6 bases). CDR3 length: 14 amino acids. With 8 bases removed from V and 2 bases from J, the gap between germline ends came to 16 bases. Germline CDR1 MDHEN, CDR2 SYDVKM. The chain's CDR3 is CASRLHTGTYEQYF. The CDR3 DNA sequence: TGTGCCAGCCGTCTCCACACAGGGACCTACGAGCAGTACTTC.

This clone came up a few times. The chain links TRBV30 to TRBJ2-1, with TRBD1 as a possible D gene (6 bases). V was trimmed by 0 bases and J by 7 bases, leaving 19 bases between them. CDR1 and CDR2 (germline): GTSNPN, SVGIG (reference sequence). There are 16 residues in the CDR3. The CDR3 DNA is TGTGCCTGGAGTGTTGGTATAACGGGACATGGTAATGAGCAGTTCTTC. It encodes CAWSVGITGHGNEQFF.

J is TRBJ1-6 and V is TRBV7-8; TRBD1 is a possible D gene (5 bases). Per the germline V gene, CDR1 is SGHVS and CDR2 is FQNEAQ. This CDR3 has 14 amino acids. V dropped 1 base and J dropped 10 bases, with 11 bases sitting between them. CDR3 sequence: CASSLGGRQSPLHF. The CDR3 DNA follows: TGTGCCAGCAGCTTAGGGGGCCGCCAATCACCCCTCCACTTT.

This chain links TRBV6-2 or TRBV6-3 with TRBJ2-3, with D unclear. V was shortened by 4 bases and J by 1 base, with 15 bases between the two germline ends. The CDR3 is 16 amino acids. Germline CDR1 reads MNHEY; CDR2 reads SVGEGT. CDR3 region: CASSSLRRLGTDTQYF. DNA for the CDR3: TGTGCCAGCAGTTCACTAAGACGGTTAGGCACAGATACGCAGTATTTT.

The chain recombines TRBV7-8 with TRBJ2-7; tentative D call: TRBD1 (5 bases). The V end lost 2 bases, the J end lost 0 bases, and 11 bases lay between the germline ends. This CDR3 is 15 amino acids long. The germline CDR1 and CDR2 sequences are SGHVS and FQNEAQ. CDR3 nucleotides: TGTGCCAGCAGCTTAAAGCAAACAGGCTCCTACGAGCAGTACTTC. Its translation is CASSLKQTGSYEQYF.

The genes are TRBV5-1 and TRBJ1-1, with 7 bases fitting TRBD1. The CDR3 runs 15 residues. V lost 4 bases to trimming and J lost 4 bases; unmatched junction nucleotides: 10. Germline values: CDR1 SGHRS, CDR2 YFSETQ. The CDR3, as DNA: TGCGCCAGCAGCCGGTACGGGACAGATGGCACTGAAGCTTTCTTT. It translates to CASSRYGTDGTEAFF.

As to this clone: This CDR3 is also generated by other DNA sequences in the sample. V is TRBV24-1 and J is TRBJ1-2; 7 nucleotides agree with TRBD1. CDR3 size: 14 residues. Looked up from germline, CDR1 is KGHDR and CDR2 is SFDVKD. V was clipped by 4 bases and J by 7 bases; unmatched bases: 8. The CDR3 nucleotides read TGTGCCACCAGTGACCTGACAGGGAAAGGTGGCTACACCTTC. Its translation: CATSDLTGKGGYTF.

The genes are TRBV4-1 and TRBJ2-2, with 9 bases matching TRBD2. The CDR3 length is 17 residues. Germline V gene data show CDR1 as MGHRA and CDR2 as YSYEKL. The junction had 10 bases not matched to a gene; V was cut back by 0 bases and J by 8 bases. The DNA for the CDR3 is TGCGCCAGCAGCCAAGAGGCGCGGGGGGGCAATAAAGGGGAGCTGTTTTTT. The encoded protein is CASSQEARGGNKGELFF.

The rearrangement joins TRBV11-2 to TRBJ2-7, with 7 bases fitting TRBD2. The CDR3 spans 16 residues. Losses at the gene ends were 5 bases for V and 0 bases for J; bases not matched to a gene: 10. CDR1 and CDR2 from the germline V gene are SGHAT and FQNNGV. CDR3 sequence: CASSANLAVSSYEQYF. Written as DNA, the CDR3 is TGTGCCAGCAGCGCTAACCTAGCGGTTAGCTCCTACGAGCAGTACTTC.

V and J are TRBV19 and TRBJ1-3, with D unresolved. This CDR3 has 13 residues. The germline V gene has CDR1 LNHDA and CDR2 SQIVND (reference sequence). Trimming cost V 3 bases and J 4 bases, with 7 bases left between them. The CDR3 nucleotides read TGTGCCAGTAGTATGTTCACAGGAAACACCATATATTTT. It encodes CASSMFTGNTIYF. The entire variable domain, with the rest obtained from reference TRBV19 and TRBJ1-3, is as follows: DGGITQSPKYLFRKEGQNVTLSCEQNLNHDAMYWYRQDPGQGLRLIYYSQIVNDFQKGDIAEGYSVSREKKESFPLTVTSAQKNPTAFYLCASSMFTGNTIYFGEGSWLTVV.

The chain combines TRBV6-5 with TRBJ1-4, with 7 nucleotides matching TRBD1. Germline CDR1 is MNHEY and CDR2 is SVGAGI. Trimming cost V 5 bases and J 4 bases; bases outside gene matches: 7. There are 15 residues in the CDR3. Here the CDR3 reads CASSSTGDLNEKLFF. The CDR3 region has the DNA TGTGCCAGCAGTAGCACAGGGGACCTTAATGAAAAACTGTTTTTT.

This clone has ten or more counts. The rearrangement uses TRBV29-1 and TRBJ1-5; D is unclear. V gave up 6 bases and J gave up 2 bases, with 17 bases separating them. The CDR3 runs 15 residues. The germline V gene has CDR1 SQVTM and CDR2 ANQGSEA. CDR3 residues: CSVAWSTAGNQPQHF. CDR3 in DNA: TGCAGCGTGGCATGGAGTACGGCTGGCAATCAGCCCCAGCATTTT.

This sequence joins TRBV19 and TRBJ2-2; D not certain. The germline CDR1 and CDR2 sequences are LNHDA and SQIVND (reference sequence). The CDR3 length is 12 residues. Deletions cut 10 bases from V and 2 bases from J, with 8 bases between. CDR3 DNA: TGTGCCACCCTGTTTAACACCGGGGAGCTGTTTTTT. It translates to CATLFNTGELFF.